The table lists the clone carrying this T cell receptor beta chain with a few counts. As yet, its antigen is unknown. This sample was included in a study of identical twins. Overall study findings and caveats: The study found that models underestimated out-of-frame TCR alpha sharing in monozygotic twins.

TCRdb re-derived calls from the 5' RACE reads in MiXCR, one entry per CDR3 protein. The sample records about 470,000 distinct CDR3 sequences, more than 20% being singletons. The ends lost 4 bases at V and 4 bases at J; junction bases unmatched: 5. There are 14 residues in the CDR3. Germline V gene sequence: CDR1 DFQATT, CDR2 SNEGSKA (reference sequence). Healthy Caucasians, and only they, were the donors. These data were likewise used in another study, on T cells expressing NK-cell markers. That work states: It was sorted CD3+CD56-NKG2C+, CD3+CD56+NKG2C- and CD3+CD56+NKG2C+ T cells that provided the TCR beta repertoires. The dominant NKG2C+ clonotypes represented roughly 1.0-7.5% of CD8+ T cells in five or six donors.

The chain employs TRBV20-1 and TRBJ2-1; 9 nucleotides align to TRBD2. What was sequenced was CD4+ T cells sorted from blood. The sequence was obtained from a woman between 18 and 29 years old in good health. Here the CDR3 reads CSATRTSEYNEQFF. The DNA for the CDR3 is TGCAGTGCTACGAGGACTAGCGAATACAATGAGCAGTTCTTC.